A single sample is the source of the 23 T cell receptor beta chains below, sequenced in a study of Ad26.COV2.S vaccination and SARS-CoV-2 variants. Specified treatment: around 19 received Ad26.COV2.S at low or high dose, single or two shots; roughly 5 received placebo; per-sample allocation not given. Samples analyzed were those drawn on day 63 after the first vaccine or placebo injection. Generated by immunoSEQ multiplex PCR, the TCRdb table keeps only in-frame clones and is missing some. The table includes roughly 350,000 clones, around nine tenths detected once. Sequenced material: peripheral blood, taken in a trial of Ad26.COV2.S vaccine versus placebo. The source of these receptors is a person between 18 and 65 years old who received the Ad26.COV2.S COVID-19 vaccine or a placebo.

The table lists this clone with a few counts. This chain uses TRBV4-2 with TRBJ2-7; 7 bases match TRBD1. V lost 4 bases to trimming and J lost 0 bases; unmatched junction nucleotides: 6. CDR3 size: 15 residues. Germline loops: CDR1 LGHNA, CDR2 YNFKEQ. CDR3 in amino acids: CASSLTTGISYEQYF. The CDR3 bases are TGTGCCAGCAGCCTCACGACAGGGATCTCCTACGAGCAGTACTTC.

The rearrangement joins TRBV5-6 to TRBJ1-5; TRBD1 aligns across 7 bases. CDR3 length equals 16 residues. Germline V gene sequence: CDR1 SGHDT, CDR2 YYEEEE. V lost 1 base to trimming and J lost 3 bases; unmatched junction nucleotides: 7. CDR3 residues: CASSLSLGGLNQPQHF. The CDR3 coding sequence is TGTGCCAGCAGCTTGAGTTTAGGGGGCCTCAATCAGCCCCAGCATTTT.

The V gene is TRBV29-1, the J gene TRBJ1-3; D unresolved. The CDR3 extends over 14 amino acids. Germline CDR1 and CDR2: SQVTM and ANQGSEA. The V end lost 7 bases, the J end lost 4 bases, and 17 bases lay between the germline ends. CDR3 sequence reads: CSASLSPGGNTIYF. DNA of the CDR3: TGCAGCGCCTCGCTCAGCCCTGGGGGAAACACCATATATTTT.

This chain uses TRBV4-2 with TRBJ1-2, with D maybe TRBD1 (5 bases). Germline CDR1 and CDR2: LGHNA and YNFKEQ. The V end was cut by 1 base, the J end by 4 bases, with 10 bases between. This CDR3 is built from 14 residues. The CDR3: CASSQGQQFYGYTF. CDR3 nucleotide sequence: TGTGCCAGCAGCCAAGGACAGCAATTCTATGGCTACACCTTC.

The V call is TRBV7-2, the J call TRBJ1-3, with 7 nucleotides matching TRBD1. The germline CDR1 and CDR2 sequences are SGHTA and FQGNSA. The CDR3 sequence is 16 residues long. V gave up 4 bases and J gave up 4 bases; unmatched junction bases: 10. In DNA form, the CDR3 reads TGTGCCAGCAGCTCAGAGAGACAGGGCTTCGGAAACACCATATATTTT. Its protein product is CASSSERQGFGNTIYF.

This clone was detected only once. The CDR3 loop is CASTLDRGQPQHF. DNA for the CDR3: TGTGCCAGTACCCTCGACAGGGGTCAGCCCCAGCATTTT. J is TRBJ1-5 and V is TRBV19, with TRBD1 matching 8 bases. The CDR3 runs 13 residues. Germline trimming cut 7 bases from V and 6 bases from J; bases unmatched to any gene: 5. Germline CDR1 LNHDA, CDR2 SQIVND (reference sequence).

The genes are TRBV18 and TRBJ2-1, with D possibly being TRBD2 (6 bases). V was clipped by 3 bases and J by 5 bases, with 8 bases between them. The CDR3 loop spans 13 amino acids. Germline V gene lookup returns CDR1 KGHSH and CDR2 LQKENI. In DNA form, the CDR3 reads TGTGCCAGCTCACCGCGGGGAGACAATGAGCAGTTCTTC. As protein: CASSPRGDNEQFF.

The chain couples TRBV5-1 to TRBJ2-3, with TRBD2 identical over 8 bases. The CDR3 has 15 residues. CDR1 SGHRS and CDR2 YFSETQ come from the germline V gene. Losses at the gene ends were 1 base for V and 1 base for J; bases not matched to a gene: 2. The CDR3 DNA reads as TGCGCCAGCAGCTTGTTCGGGAGGGGCACAGATACGCAGTATTTT. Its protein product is CASSLFGRGTDTQYF.

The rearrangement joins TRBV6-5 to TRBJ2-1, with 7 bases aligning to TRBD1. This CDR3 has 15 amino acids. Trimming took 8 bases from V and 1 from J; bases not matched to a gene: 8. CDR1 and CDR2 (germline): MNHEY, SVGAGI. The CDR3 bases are TGTGCCAGCGGGGGTGGGACAGCTTCCTACAATGAGCAGTTCTTC. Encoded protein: CASGGGTASYNEQFF.

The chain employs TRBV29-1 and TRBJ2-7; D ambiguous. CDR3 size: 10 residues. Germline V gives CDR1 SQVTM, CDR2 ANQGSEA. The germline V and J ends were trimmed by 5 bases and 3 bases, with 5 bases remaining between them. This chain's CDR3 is CSVLLYEQYF. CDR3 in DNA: TGCAGCGTTTTGCTCTACGAGCAGTACTTC.

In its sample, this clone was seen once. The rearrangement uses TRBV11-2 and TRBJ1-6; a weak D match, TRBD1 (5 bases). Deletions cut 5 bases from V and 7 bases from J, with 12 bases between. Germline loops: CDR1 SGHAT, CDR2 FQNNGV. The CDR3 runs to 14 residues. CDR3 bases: TGTGCCAGCAGCCAGCGGAGGGGAAATTCACCCCTCCACTTT. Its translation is CASSQRRGNSPLHF.

DNA for the CDR3: TGTGCCAGCAGCGCCACCGGGACGGGGAACTACGAGCAGTACTTC. Its protein product is CASSATGTGNYEQYF. The J gene is TRBJ2-7, the V gene TRBV5-5; D possibly uses TRBD1 or TRBD2 (5 bases each). Looked up from germline, CDR1 is SGHKS and CDR2 is YYEKEE (reference sequence). V dropped 4 bases and J dropped 3 bases, with 17 bases sitting between them. The length of the CDR3 is 15 residues.

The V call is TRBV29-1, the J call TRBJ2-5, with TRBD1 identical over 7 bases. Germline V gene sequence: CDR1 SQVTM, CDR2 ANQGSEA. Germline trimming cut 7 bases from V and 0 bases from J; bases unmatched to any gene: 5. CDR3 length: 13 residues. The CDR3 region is CSALTGNQETQYF. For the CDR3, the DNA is TGCAGCGCCCTGACAGGGAACCAAGAGACCCAGTACTTC.

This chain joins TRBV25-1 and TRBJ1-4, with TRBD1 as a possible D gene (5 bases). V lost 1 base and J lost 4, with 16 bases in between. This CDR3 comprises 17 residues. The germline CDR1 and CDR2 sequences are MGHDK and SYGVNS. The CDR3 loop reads CASSELGGERGNEKLFF. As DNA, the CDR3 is TGTGCCAGCAGTGAATTGGGGGGGGAAAGGGGTAATGAAAAACTGTTTTTT.

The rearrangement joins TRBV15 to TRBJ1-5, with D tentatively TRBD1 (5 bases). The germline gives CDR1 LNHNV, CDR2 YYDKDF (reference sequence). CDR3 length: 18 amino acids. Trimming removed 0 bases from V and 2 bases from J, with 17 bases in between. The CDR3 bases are TGTGCCACCAGCAGAGATGGGTCCCAGGGATCGGGCAATCAGCCCCAGCATTTT. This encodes CATSRDGSQGSGNQPQHF.

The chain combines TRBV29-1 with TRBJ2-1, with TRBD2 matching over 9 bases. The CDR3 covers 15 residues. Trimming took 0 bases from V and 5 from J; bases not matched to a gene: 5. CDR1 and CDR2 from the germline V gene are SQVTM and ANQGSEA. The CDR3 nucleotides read TGCAGCGTTGAAGATCTTAGCGGGGGCAACAATGAGCAGTTCTTC. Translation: CSVEDLSGGNNEQFF.

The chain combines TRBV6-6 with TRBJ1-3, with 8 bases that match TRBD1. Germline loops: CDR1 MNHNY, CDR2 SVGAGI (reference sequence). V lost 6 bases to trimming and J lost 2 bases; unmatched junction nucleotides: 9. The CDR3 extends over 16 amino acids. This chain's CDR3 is CASSTFIQGAGNTIYF. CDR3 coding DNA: TGTGCCAGCAGCACATTCATACAGGGGGCTGGAAACACCATATATTTT.

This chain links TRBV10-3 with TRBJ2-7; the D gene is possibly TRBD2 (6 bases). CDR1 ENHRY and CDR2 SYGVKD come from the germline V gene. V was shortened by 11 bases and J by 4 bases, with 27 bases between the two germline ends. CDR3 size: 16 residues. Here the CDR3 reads CASSQGPREDGYEQYF. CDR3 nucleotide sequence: TGTGCCTCCTCCCAGGGCCCAAGGGAGGACGGATACGAGCAGTACTTC.

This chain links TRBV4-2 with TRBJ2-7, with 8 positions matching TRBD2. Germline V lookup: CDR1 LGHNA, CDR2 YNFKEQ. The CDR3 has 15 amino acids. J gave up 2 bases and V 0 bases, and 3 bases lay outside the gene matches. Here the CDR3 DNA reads TGTGCCAGCAGCCAAGAAGCGGGGGCCGCCTACGAGCAGTACTTC. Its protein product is CASSQEAGAAYEQYF.

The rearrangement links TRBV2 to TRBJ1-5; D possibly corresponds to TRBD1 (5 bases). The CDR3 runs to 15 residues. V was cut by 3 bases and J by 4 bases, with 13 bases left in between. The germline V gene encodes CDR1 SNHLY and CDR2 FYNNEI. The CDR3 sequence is CASSESPGKNQPQHF. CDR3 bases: TGTGCCAGCAGTGAGTCCCCAGGGAAGAATCAGCCCCAGCATTTT.

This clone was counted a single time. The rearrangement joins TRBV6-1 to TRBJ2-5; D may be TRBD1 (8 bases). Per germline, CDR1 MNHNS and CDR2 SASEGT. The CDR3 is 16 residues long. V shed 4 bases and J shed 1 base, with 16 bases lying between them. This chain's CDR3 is CASSGGRDRLQETQYF. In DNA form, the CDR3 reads TGTGCCAGCAGTGGGGGGAGGGACAGGCTCCAAGAGACCCAGTACTTC.

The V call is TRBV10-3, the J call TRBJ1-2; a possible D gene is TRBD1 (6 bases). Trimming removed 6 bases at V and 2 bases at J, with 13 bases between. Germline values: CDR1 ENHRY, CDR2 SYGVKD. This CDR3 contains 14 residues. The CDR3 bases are TGTGCCATCAGGGGTCCGACAGGAAACTATGGCTACACCTTC. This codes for CAIRGPTGNYGYTF.

As DNA, the CDR3 is TGTGCCAGCAGCCAGGTTCCCCTAGCGGGAGTCGACAATGAGCAGTTCTTC. Translation gives CASSQVPLAGVDNEQFF. The chain combines TRBV14 with TRBJ2-1, with 10 bases identical to TRBD2. CDR1 is SGHDN, CDR2 FVKESK, per germline. This CDR3 is built from 17 residues. V lost 3 bases to trimming and J lost 5 bases; unmatched junction nucleotides: 10.